Shown below are 25 T cell receptor beta chains from a single sample sequenced in a study of T-cell memory formation after mild COVID-19. Each CDR3 protein is one row after TCRdb ran MiXCR on the 5' RACE reads. The sample carries more than 150,000 distinct CDR3 sequences, around 18% recorded once. The sequenced sample consisted of PBMCs or a T cell subset sorted from them (not recorded which). Every receptor here comes from a man younger than 35 who had mild COVID-19 (a few samples of this study predate the infection). Cell type and time point are not known.

The V and J genes are TRBV29-1 and TRBJ1-1, with D maybe TRBD1 (6 bases). Trimming left V 6 bases short and J 3 bases short, with 17 bases between. The CDR3 is 14 amino acids. Germline CDR1 reads SQVTM; CDR2 reads ANQGSEA. CDR3 region: CSVHLWGRDTEAFF. In nucleotides, the CDR3 is TGCAGCGTCCACCTATGGGGGCGCGACACTGAAGCTTTCTTT.

In this sample, this clonotype turned up a few times. The DNA for the CDR3 is TGTGCCAGCTCACCACAGGGGTGGACCTACGAGCAGTACTTC. It translates to CASSPQGWTYEQYF. The chain employs TRBV18 and TRBJ2-7; tentatively, D is TRBD1 (5 bases). The germline CDR1 and CDR2 sequences are KGHSH and LQKENI. The ends were cut back, 1 base at V and 2 bases at J, with 9 bases in the middle. This CDR3 is built from 14 residues.

In this sample, this clonotype turned up a few times. The chain employs TRBV6-2 or TRBV6-3 and TRBJ1-1, with TRBD1 as a possible D gene (6 bases). Per the germline V gene, CDR1 is MNHEY and CDR2 is SVGEGT. The CDR3 has 14 amino acids. V shed 2 bases and J shed 2 bases, with 9 bases lying between them. CDR3 DNA sequence: TGTGCCAGCAGTTACGCAGGGGTAAACACTGAAGCTTTCTTT. Protein sequence: CASSYAGVNTEAFF.

The chain carries TRBV29-1 and TRBJ2-2, with 7 bases identical to TRBD1. The CDR3 runs to 13 residues. With 4 bases clipped from V and 6 bases from J, the junction kept 5 bases outside the gene matches. Germline V gene lookup returns CDR1 SQVTM and CDR2 ANQGSEA. The CDR3 spells CSVARDSPGELFF. The CDR3 DNA is TGCAGCGTTGCTAGGGACAGCCCCGGGGAGCTGTTTTTT.

The chain couples TRBV7-2 to TRBJ1-1; TRBD1 aligns across 8 bases. This CDR3 contains 14 residues. CDR1 and CDR2 from the germline V gene are SGHTA and FQGNSA. V trimming: 5 bases; J trimming: 5 bases; junction bases outside the gene matches: 7. The CDR3 loop reads CASSHQGAGTEAFF. For the CDR3, the DNA is TGTGCCAGCAGCCACCAGGGGGCTGGGACTGAAGCTTTCTTT. The full variable domain, in which reference TRBV7-2 and TRBJ1-1 provide the parts outside the CDR3, is GAGVSQSPSNKVTEKGKDVELRCDPISGHTALYWYRQSLGQGLEFLIYFQGNSAPDKSGLPSDRFSAERTGGSVSTLTIQRTQQEDSAVYLCASSHQGAGTEAFFGQGTRLTVV.

This clonotype was seen at least ten times. This rearrangement joins TRBV4-1 to TRBJ1-4; unclear D gene. V gave up 1 base and J gave up 5 bases, with 5 bases separating them. CDR3 size: 13 residues. Looked up from germline, CDR1 is MGHRA and CDR2 is YSYEKL. The CDR3 region is CASSQGQNEKLFF. The CDR3 coding sequence is TGCGCCAGCAGCCAAGGACAAAATGAAAAACTGTTTTTT.

This chain uses TRBV7-6 with TRBJ2-3; 9 nucleotides agree with TRBD2. J gave up 2 bases and V 5 bases, and 5 bases lay outside the gene matches. The CDR3 sequence is 15 residues long. Germline loops: CDR1 SGHVS, CDR2 FNYEAQ. CDR3 region: CASSLLAGITDTQYF. As DNA, the CDR3 is TGTGCCAGCAGCCTTCTAGCGGGGATCACAGATACGCAGTATTTT. Combining the CDR3 with reference TRBV7-6 and TRBJ2-3 gives the whole variable domain GAGVSQSPRYKVTKRGQDVALRCDPISGHVSLYWYRQALGQGPEFLTYFNYEAQQDKSGLPNDRFSAERPEGSISTLTIQRTEQRDSAMYRCASSLLAGITDTQYFGPGTRLTVL.

A single count supports this clonotype. V is TRBV30 and J is TRBJ1-4; D is uncertain. This CDR3 has 13 amino acids. The germline V gene encodes CDR1 GTSNPN and CDR2 SVGIG (reference sequence). Trimming left V 3 bases short and J 4 bases short, with 9 bases between. The CDR3 region has the DNA TGTGCCTGGAGGGGAGGGAATAATGAAAAACTGTTTTTT. Translating it yields CAWRGGNNEKLFF.

The rearrangement links TRBV7-2 to TRBJ1-6, with D unresolved. V shed 5 bases and J shed 7 bases, with 3 bases lying between them. This CDR3 has 11 residues. Germline V gene data show CDR1 as SGHTA and CDR2 as FQGNSA. The DNA of the CDR3 is TGTGCCAGCAGCCTAAATTCACCCCTCCACTTT. Translated, it gives CASSLNSPLHF.

This chain uses TRBV5-1 with TRBJ2-1; 9 positions match TRBD2. V dropped 4 bases and J dropped 2; count of bases not matched to a gene: 7. The V gene's germline CDR1 is SGHRS and CDR2 YFSETQ. This CDR3 is built from 16 residues. The CDR3 reads CASSTAGTSTYNEQFF. The CDR3 nucleotides are TGCGCCAGCAGCACTGCCGGGACTAGCACCTACAATGAGCAGTTCTTC.

The chain links TRBV10-1 to TRBJ2-1; 7 bases fit TRBD2. J was trimmed by 6 bases and V by 2 bases; bases with no gene match: 4. From germline, CDR1 is WNHNN and CDR2 SYGVQD (reference sequence). The CDR3 is made up of 14 amino acids. The CDR3 sequence: CASSEAAGVNEQFF. DNA for the CDR3: TGCGCCAGCAGTGAGGCCGCGGGGGTCAATGAGCAGTTCTTC.

The chain uses TRBV4-3 and TRBJ1-1; TRBD1 is a possible D gene (5 bases). The CDR3 spans 15 residues. Germline V gene lookup returns CDR1 LGHNA and CDR2 YSLEER. V dropped 4 bases and J dropped 8 bases, with 20 bases sitting between them. DNA of the CDR3: TGCGCCAGCAGCCGAGGCGCCGCGGGGGATGCCGAAGCTTTCTTT. Protein: CASSRGAAGDAEAFF.

There are many counts of this clonotype. V gene TRBV7-2 combines with J gene TRBJ2-1; D is uncertain. Germline assignment: CDR1 SGHTA and CDR2 FQGNSA. The CDR3 spans 13 residues. The germline V and J ends were trimmed by 7 bases and 4 bases, with 11 bases remaining between them. The CDR3 nucleotides read TGTGCCAGCACCGCCGGCCGTTACAATGAGCAGTTCTTC. It encodes CASTAGRYNEQFF.

J is TRBJ2-5 and V is TRBV7-2; no clear D. This CDR3 contains 14 residues. Germline CDR1 reads SGHTA; CDR2 reads FQGNSA. V dropped 4 bases and J dropped 5 bases, with 14 bases sitting between them. CDR3 loop: CASSSPKMGETQYF. In DNA form, the CDR3 reads TGTGCCAGCAGCTCACCGAAGATGGGTGAGACCCAGTACTTC.

This clonotype was detected many times. The chain carries TRBV5-1 and TRBJ2-5; D tentatively fits TRBD1 or TRBD2 (6 bases each). The V and J ends lost 6 bases and 5 bases respectively, with 17 bases between them. The CDR3 has 14 residues. Germline lookup yields CDR1 SGHRS and CDR2 YFSETQ. CDR3 amino acids: CASTAGRRGETQYF. The CDR3 region has the DNA TGCGCCAGCACCGCGGGTCGGAGGGGGGAGACCCAGTACTTC.

The chain has TRBV6-1 and TRBJ1-5; 8 bases match TRBD1. The CDR3 is made up of 14 amino acids. Trimming cost V 10 bases and J 4 bases; bases outside gene matches: 9. Germline CDR1 and CDR2: MNHNS and SASEGT. In DNA form, the CDR3 reads TGTGCCATCAACAAGGACAGGGAGAATCAGCCCCAGCATTTT. Amino acids: CAINKDRENQPQHF.

CDR3 protein: CASSGTGGYEQYV. The DNA of the CDR3 is TGTGCTAGCAGCGGGACAGGGGGCTACGAGCAGTACGTC. The V and J genes are TRBV7-7 and TRBJ2-7; 11 bases are a match to TRBD1. Germline V CDR1 and CDR2: SSHAT, FNYEAQ (reference sequence). CDR3 size: 13 residues.

This clonotype was picked up a small number of times. The J gene is TRBJ1-4, the V gene TRBV7-9; weak D call: TRBD1 (6 bases). The germline CDR1 and CDR2 sequences are SEHNR and FQNEAQ (reference sequence). The V gene lost 1 base and the J gene lost 4 bases, with 16 bases spanning the gap. This CDR3 is 17 amino acids long. The CDR3 protein is CASSLVPWTENNEKLFF. The CDR3 DNA reads as TGTGCCAGCAGCTTAGTCCCATGGACAGAAAATAATGAAAAACTGTTTTTT. Full variable domain (remainder filled in from reference TRBV7-9 and TRBJ1-4): DTGVSQNPRHKITKRGQNVTFRCDPISEHNRLYWYRQTLGQGPEFLTYFQNEAQLEKSRLLSDRFSAERPKGSFSTLEIQRTEQGDSAMYLCASSLVPWTENNEKLFFGSGTQLSVL.

The chain couples TRBV7-3 to TRBJ2-3, with a possible D match to TRBD2 (6 bases). CDR3 length: 15 amino acids. Germline V gives CDR1 SGHTA, CDR2 FQGTGA. V was clipped by 3 bases and J by 3 bases, with 13 bases between them. CDR3 coding DNA: TGTGCCAGCAGCTTTGGCCCCGGGGGTACAGATACGCAGTATTTT. Amino acids: CASSFGPGGTDTQYF.

This rearrangement joins TRBV28 to TRBJ2-2; D not resolved. This CDR3 comprises 14 residues. Germline values: CDR1 MDHEN, CDR2 SYDVKM. The ends were cut back, 5 bases at V and 2 bases at J, with 9 bases in the middle. The CDR3 spells CASSPGFNTGELFF. The CDR3 DNA follows: TGTGCCAGCAGTCCAGGATTCAACACCGGGGAGCTGTTTTTT.

V is TRBV7-9 and J is TRBJ2-3; D perhaps matches TRBD2 (6 bases). The V and J ends lost 7 bases and 3 bases respectively, with 11 bases between them. The CDR3 covers 13 residues. The V gene's germline CDR1 is SEHNR and CDR2 FQNEAQ (reference sequence). Here the CDR3 reads CASILGGTDTQYF. CDR3 DNA sequence: TGTGCCAGCATCTTGGGAGGTACAGATACGCAGTATTTT.

The chain couples TRBV7-2 to TRBJ1-6; D remains ambiguous. V was pared by 1 base and J by 13 bases, with 8 bases between. Germline CDR1 reads SGHTA; CDR2 reads FQGNSA. The CDR3 runs to 12 residues. The chain's CDR3 is CASSLEVGPLHF. CDR3 bases: TGTGCCAGCAGCTTAGAGGTGGGGCCCCTCCACTTT.

This clonotype was seen repeatedly, ten times or more. The V call is TRBV6-5, the J call TRBJ1-5; D is uncertain. Germline V gene data show CDR1 as MNHEY and CDR2 as SVGAGI. CDR3 size: 12 residues. V was trimmed by 0 bases and J by 15 bases, leaving 12 bases between them. The CDR3 DNA reads as TGTGCCAGCAGTTACTCGGACGGGATTCCGCATTTT. Its translation: CASSYSDGIPHF.

This clonotype was seen a handful of times. The V and J genes are TRBV5-1 and TRBJ1-2, with D perhaps TRBD1 (5 bases). The CDR3 covers 13 residues. V was shortened by 7 bases and J by 2 bases, with 12 bases between the two germline ends. CDR1 and CDR2 (germline): SGHRS, YFSETQ. The CDR3 region is CASSNQGNYGYTF. The DNA of the CDR3 is TGCGCCAGCTCCAATCAGGGAAACTATGGCTACACCTTC.

This clonotype was seen only a few times. This sequence joins TRBV7-7 and TRBJ2-3, with D perhaps being TRBD1 or TRBD2 (5 bases each). V dropped 2 bases and J dropped 8 bases, with 11 bases sitting between them. Germline V gives CDR1 SSHAT, CDR2 FNYEAQ (reference sequence). This CDR3 is 13 amino acids long. The CDR3 coding sequence is TGTGCCAGCAGCTTAAGCGGCCAGGGTACGCAGTATTTT. Its protein is CASSLSGQGTQYF.